This TCR beta chain derives from a study of shared clonotypes between healthy human individuals. Repertoires were generated with immunoSEQ multiplex PCR, while TCRdb's copy carries only in-frame clones and drops some. Here the sample spans 2 million to 2.5 million clones, over 85% being singletons. This CDR3 is built from 16 residues. Trimming at V came to 3 bases and at J to 3 bases, leaving 9 bases not matched to a gene. Per the germline V gene, CDR1 is SGDLS and CDR2 is YYNGEE. This TCR was recovered from a man between 18 and 35 years old in good health. Some clones in this sample may be carry-over from other donors' samples. V and J are TRBV9 and TRBJ2-7; TRBD1 matches at 10 bases. Specimen: naive CD4+ T cells from PBMCs. Described subset: CD45RA+ positively selected. The CDR3 region has the DNA TGTGCCAGCAGCGCGGGGCAAGACAGGGGGCTCTACGAGCAGTACTTC. Translated, it gives CASSAGQDRGLYEQYF.